This entry is about one T cell receptor beta chain. Its cognate antigen is unknown. Germline V CDR1 and CDR2: ENHRY, SYGVKD. The V gene end was trimmed by 4 bases and the J gene end by 1 base; junction bases not matched to a gene: 2. The CDR3 covers 14 residues. This sample is drawn from a study of blood T cells in healthy people across ages. Findings and limits, study-wide: TCR beta diversity per million T cells fell roughly linearly with age. Diversity was higher, and naive CD4+ cells more numerous, in long-lived donors than in aged donors.

A second PCR of roughly 7 to 11 cycles used a sample-barcoded 5' primer and a J-beta primer mix. TCRdb used MiXCR to reprocess the 5' RACE reads, holding one entry per CDR3 protein. The table includes hundreds of thousands of distinct CDR3 sequences, about 53% detected once. V gene TRBV10-3 combines with J gene TRBJ2-7, with 9 bases lining up with TRBD2. This receptor was identified in a man older than 75 in good health. Sequenced input: blood. The CDR3 nucleotides are TGTGCCATCAGTGGACTAGCGGATTCCTACGAGCAGTACTTC. It translates to CAISGLADSYEQYF.